Listed below are T cell receptor beta chains from one sample, sequenced in a study of graft-versus-host responses after intestinal transplantation. Antigens for these TCRs are unknown. Libraries were prepared by immunoSEQ multiplex PCR; TCRdb keeps only in-frame clonotypes and omits some of them. Of 77,000 or so clones in the sample, over 85% were seen once. The sequencing here drew on unstimulated CD8+ T cells sorted from spleen or lymph node cells, taken before intestinal transplant. Receptor source: a human donor who received an intestinal transplant. Both conserved end residues are part of each CDR3. A D gene is named only where the DNA matches it firmly. For some rows the clone size is stated as once, few or many, or as a class when expanded; others skip it.

V	size	D	J	CDR3	DNA
TRBV6-1	.	.	TRBJ2-7	CASSDNSYEQYF	TGTGCCAGCAGTGACAATTCCTACGAGCAGTACTTC
TRBV30	.	TRBD2	TRBJ2-1	CAWSDWTSFHEQFF	TGTGCCTGGAGTGATTGGACTAGTTTTCATGAGCAGTTCTTC
TRBV5-5	.	.	TRBJ2-1	CASVLGDSYNEQFF	TGTGCCAGCGTCCTGGGCGACAGTTACAATGAGCAGTTCTTC
TRBV2	.	TRBD1	TRBJ2-1	CASGTGGSNEQFF	TGTGCCAGTGGGACAGGGGGAAGCAATGAGCAGTTCTTC
TRBV5-1	.	.	TRBJ1-4	CASSLVGALDEKLFF	TGCGCCAGCAGCTTGGTGGGGGCATTGGATGAAAAACTGTTTTTT
TRBV4-1	.	TRBD2	TRBJ2-7	CASTPSGRETEQYF	TGCGCCAGCACGCCTAGCGGGAGGGAAACCGAGCAGTACTTC
TRBV5-6	.	TRBD1	TRBJ1-2	CASSPWDRGLNYGYTF	TGTGCCAGCAGCCCATGGGACAGGGGACTAAACTATGGCTACACCTTC
TRBV5-6	.	.	TRBJ1-1	CASRRGRGGLNTEAFF	TGTGCCAGCAGAAGGGGACGGGGAGGACTGAACACTGAAGCTTTCTTT
TRBV27	.	TRBD2	TRBJ2-1	CASSFFSERDASYNEQFF	TGTGCCAGCAGTTTCTTTTCGGAGCGGGATGCCTCCTACAATGAGCAGTTCTTC
TRBV7-9	.	TRBD2	TRBJ2-1	CASSLVLAGTYNEQFF	TGTGCCAGCAGCTTAGTTCTAGCGGGAACCTACAATGAGCAGTTCTTC
TRBV28	.	.	TRBJ1-2	CASSPLEEIYGYTF	TGTGCCAGCAGTCCACTAGAAGAGATATATGGCTACACCTTC
TRBV19	.	.	TRBJ2-1	CASSIGGGTHYNEQFF	TGTGCCAGTAGTATAGGCGGAGGGACCCACTACAATGAGCAGTTCTTC
TRBV6-7	.	.	TRBJ2-1	CASSFGSLPYNEQFF	TGTGCCAGCAGTTTCGGGTCCCTCCCTTACAATGAGCAGTTCTTC
TRBV2	.	TRBD1	TRBJ1-2	CASRGKGQGPAYTF	TGTGCCAGCAGGGGAAAGGGACAGGGCCCCGCGTACACCTTC
TRBV2	.	.	TRBJ1-1	CASRPWGGDTEAFF	TGTGCCAGCAGGCCATGGGGGGGGGACACTGAAGCTTTCTTT
TRBV4-1	once	.	TRBJ2-3	CASSQEVGESGTDTQYF	TGCGCCAGCAGCCAAGAAGTGGGGGAGTCTGGCACAGATACGCAGTATTTT
TRBV29-1	once	TRBD2	TRBJ2-7	CSVLAGLSYEQYF	TGCAGCGTCTTAGCGGGACTGTCCTACGAGCAGTACTTC
TRBV13	.	TRBD2	TRBJ2-2	CASSRRGTGELFF	TGTGCCAGCAGCCGGCGGGGGACCGGGGAGCTGTTTTTT
TRBV9	.	.	TRBJ2-2	CARSAEGAGTGELFF	TGTGCCCGCAGCGCGGAGGGGGCAGGAACCGGGGAGCTGTTTTTT
TRBV7-9	.	TRBD2	TRBJ2-7	CAISANRGELAGVDYEQYF	TGTGCCATCAGCGCAAACCGAGGGGAACTAGCGGGAGTTGACTACGAGCAGTACTTC
TRBV27	.	.	TRBJ2-3	CASSLVQTSTDTQYF	TGTGCCAGCAGTTTAGTACAGACTAGCACAGATACGCAGTATTTT
TRBV15	.	TRBD1	TRBJ1-3	CATSTRQGLGNTIYF	TGTGCCACCAGCACTCGACAGGGGTTGGGAAACACCATATATTTT
TRBV7-8	.	.	TRBJ2-1	CASSLARGNEQFF	TGTGCCAGCAGCTTAGCACGTGGCAATGAGCAGTTCTTC
TRBV27	.	TRBD1	TRBJ1-1	CASSLWVTGDPTEAFF	TGTGCCAGCAGTTTATGGGTAACAGGGGACCCCACTGAAGCTTTCTTT
TRBV6-5	.	.	TRBJ2-2	CASSYHHRARRGELFF	TGTGCCAGCAGTTACCACCACAGGGCCCGCCGCGGGGAGCTGTTTTTT
TRBV2	.	TRBD2	TRBJ2-5	CASSEQGTSGKGVETQYF	TGTGCCAGCAGTGAGCAAGGGACTAGCGGGAAAGGGGTGGAGACCCAGTACTTC
TRBV15	.	TRBD2	TRBJ2-1	CATSRDSGGGDEQFF	TGTGCCACCAGCAGAGATAGCGGGGGTGGGGATGAGCAGTTCTTC
TRBV2	.	.	TRBJ1-5	CASSDQTPGLQPQHF	TGTGCCAGCAGTGATCAGACACCAGGGCTACAGCCCCAGCATTTT
TRBV4-1	.	.	TRBJ1-5	CASSPYNGNQPQHF	TGCGCCAGCAGCCCCTACAATGGCAATCAGCCCCAGCATTTT
TRBV5-4	.	.	TRBJ1-1	CASSSGSEAFF	TGTGCCAGCAGCTCGGGTTCTGAAGCTTTCTTT
TRBV29-1	.	.	TRBJ2-5	CSVVGETQYF	TGCAGCGTTGTCGGAGAGACCCAGTACTTC
TRBV2	.	TRBD2	TRBJ2-1	CARGTSGRNEQFF	TGTGCCAGAGGGACTAGCGGGAGAAATGAGCAGTTCTTC
TRBV11-2	.	TRBD1	TRBJ1-6	CASSGSDRGNDNSPLHF	TGTGCCAGCAGCGGCTCGGACAGGGGCAATGATAATTCACCCCTCCACTTT
TRBV7-2	.	.	TRBJ2-7	CASSSIRAVYEQYF	TGTGCCAGCAGCTCAATACGTGCGGTATACGAGCAGTACTTC
TRBV15	.	.	TRBJ2-1	CATSRALEGESFSDEQFF	TGTGCCACCAGCAGAGCGTTGGAGGGAGAGTCGTTCAGCGATGAGCAGTTCTTC
TRBV2	.	.	TRBJ2-3	CASSEGWDAYFTDTQYF	TGTGCCAGCAGTGAGGGTTGGGACGCGTATTTCACAGATACGCAGTATTTT
TRBV10-3	.	TRBD2	TRBJ2-3	CATRGGRADTQYF	TGTGCCACCAGGGGCGGGAGGGCAGATACGCAGTATTTT
TRBV14	.	.	TRBJ1-2	CASSQDPRAFYGYTF	TGTGCCAGCAGCCAAGACCCCAGGGCATTCTATGGCTACACCTTC
TRBV6-1	.	.	TRBJ2-7	CASRGKGGGGYEQYF	TGTGCCAGCAGGGGAAAGGGAGGGGGGGGCTACGAGCAGTACTTC
TRBV5-6	.	TRBD1	TRBJ1-1	CASRTSGGSTEAFF	TGTGCCAGCAGGACTTCAGGGGGAAGCACTGAAGCTTTCTTT
TRBV10-3	.	.	TRBJ2-3	CAISPGSLSTDTQYF	TGTGCCATCAGTCCCGGCAGTTTAAGCACAGATACGCAGTATTTT
TRBV9	.	.	TRBJ2-3	CASSSHRTDTQYF	TGTGCCAGCAGCTCACACAGGACAGATACGCAGTATTTT